One T cell receptor beta chain is described in this entry. TCRdb ran MiXCR on the 5' RACE reads and lists one entry per CDR3 protein. The profile shows 300,000 to 350,000 distinct CDR3 sequences, 10% to 15% of them singletons. The V end lost 6 bases, the J end lost 4 bases, and 17 bases lay between the germline ends. The germline V gene encodes CDR1 SGHAT and CDR2 FQNNGV. CDR3 length equals 15 residues. This sample stems from a study of T-cell memory formation after mild COVID-19. What was sequenced was PBMCs or a T cell subset sorted from them (not recorded which). The receptor was isolated from a man between 18 and 29 years old who had mild COVID-19 (a few samples of this study predate the infection). Cell type and time point are not known. V usage is TRBV11-2 and J usage is TRBJ2-3, with a weak D call TRBD2 (7 bases). The CDR3 loop is CASSEGDYLSDTQYF. CDR3 DNA: TGTGCCAGCAGTGAGGGGGACTACCTCTCAGATACGCAGTATTTT. The entire variable domain, with the rest obtained from reference TRBV11-2 and TRBJ2-3, is as follows: EAGVAQSPRYKIIEKRQSVAFWCNPISGHATLYWYQQILGQGPKLLIQFQNNGVVDDSQLPKDRFSAERLKGVDSTLKIQPAKLEDSAVYLCASSEGDYLSDTQYFGPGTRLTVL.